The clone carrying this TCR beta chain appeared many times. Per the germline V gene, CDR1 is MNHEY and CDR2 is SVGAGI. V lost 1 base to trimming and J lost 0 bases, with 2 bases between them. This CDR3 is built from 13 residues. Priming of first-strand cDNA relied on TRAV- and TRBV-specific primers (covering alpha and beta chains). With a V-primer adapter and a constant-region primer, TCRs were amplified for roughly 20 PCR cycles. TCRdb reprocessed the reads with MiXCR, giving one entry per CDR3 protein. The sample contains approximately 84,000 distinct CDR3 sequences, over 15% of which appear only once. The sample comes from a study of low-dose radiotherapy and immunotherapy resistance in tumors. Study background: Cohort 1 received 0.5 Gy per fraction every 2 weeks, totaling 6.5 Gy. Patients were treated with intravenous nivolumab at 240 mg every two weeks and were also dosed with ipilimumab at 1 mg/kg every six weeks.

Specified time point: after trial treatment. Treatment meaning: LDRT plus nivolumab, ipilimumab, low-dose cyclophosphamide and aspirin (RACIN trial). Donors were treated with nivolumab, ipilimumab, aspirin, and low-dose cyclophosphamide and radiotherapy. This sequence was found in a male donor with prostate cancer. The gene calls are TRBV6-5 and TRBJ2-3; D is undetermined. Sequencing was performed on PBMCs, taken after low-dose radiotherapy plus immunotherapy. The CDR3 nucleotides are TGTGCCAGCAGTTACTTAAGCACAGATACGCAGTATTTT. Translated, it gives CASSYLSTDTQYF.